Shown below are 23 T cell receptor beta chains from a single sample sequenced in a study of cytomegalovirus exposure and HLA in healthy donors. The PCR used 60 Vbeta and 13 Jbeta primers. The protocol was immunoSEQ multiplex PCR, while the TCRdb copy is restricted to in-frame clones and leaves out a portion. The sample carries some 170,000 clones, approximately 70% recorded once. Sequencing input: PBMCs. The source of these receptors is a human donor in good health.

V is TRBV7-9 and J is TRBJ1-4; D unclear. CDR1 and CDR2 from the germline V gene are SEHNR and FQNEAQ (reference sequence). Trimming cost V 5 bases and J 11 bases, with 12 bases left between them. This CDR3 region has 12 residues. DNA of the CDR3: TGTGCCAGCAGCCCCGAGGATCGGAAACTGTTTTTT. It specifies CASSPEDRKLFF.

This sequence joins TRBV25-1 and TRBJ2-1, with a possible D match to TRBD1 (6 bases). V shed 5 bases and J shed 2 bases, with 16 bases lying between them. The CDR3 length is 16 residues. Germline V lookup: CDR1 MGHDK, CDR2 SYGVNS. The CDR3 here is CASSTPRGFPYNEQFF. For the CDR3, the DNA is TGTGCCAGCAGTACACCCAGGGGTTTTCCCTACAATGAGCAGTTCTTC.

The rearrangement joins TRBV9 to TRBJ2-7, with D possibly matching TRBD1 (6 bases). Between the trimmed V and J ends, which lost 0 bases and 6 bases, there was a span of 16 bases. CDR1 SGDLS and CDR2 YYNGEE come from the germline V gene. The CDR3 totals 15 residues. The CDR3 region has the DNA TGTGCCAGCAGCGTAGGGGACATCATTATGGGCGAGCAGTACTTC. It is translated as CASSVGDIIMGEQYF.

This clone came up a few times. The CDR3 spells CASSQEVGMWGHQETQYF. The CDR3, as DNA: TGCGCCAGCAGCCAAGAGGTGGGAATGTGGGGGCACCAAGAGACCCAGTACTTC. The V call is TRBV4-1, the J call TRBJ2-5; possible D gene TRBD1, 6 bases. The V end was cut by 0 bases, the J end by 0 bases, with 17 bases between. The CDR3 loop spans 18 amino acids. In germline, CDR1 is MGHRA, CDR2 YSYEKL.

The chain employs TRBV7-9 and TRBJ2-7; D possibly corresponds to TRBD2 (6 bases). The length of the CDR3 is 15 residues. CDR1 and CDR2 (germline): SEHNR, FQNEAQ (reference sequence). V lost 5 bases, J lost 0 bases, and 14 bases lay in between. In DNA, the CDR3 is TGTGCCAGCAGCCCCTCGGGCGGGGTCTCCTACGAGCAGTACTTC. This sequence encodes CASSPSGGVSYEQYF.

This rearrangement joins TRBV14 to TRBJ1-1; a weak D match, TRBD1 (5 bases). Trimming took off 4 bases at V and 0 bases at J, with 15 bases between the two ends. Germline values: CDR1 SGHDN, CDR2 FVKESK. This CDR3 spans 16 amino acids. The chain's CDR3 is CASSPIWGELNTEAFF. The DNA for the CDR3 is TGTGCCAGCAGCCCTATCTGGGGCGAACTGAACACTGAAGCTTTCTTT.

The J gene is TRBJ1-5, the V gene TRBV9; D perhaps matches TRBD1 (6 bases). Trimming pared 7 bases from V and 3 bases from J, leaving 17 bases between. CDR3 size: 15 residues. Germline CDR1 and CDR2: SGDLS and YYNGEE. The DNA for the CDR3 is TGTGCCAGCGATCCCTCGGGACAATCCAATCAGCCCCAGCATTTT. Translated: CASDPSGQSNQPQHF.

This rearrangement joins TRBV27 to TRBJ2-7; D is perhaps TRBD2 (6 bases). CDR3 length: 14 amino acids. Trimming cost V 0 bases and J 9 bases, with 15 bases left between them. Germline CDR1 reads MNHEY; CDR2 reads SMNVEV (reference sequence). This chain's CDR3 is CASSLSPLTAGQYF. CDR3 nucleotides: TGTGCCAGCAGTTTATCCCCCCTGACAGCGGGGCAGTACTTC.

This chain connects TRBV5-6 to TRBJ2-5; no reliable D call. The germline V and J ends were trimmed by 3 bases and 10 bases, with 19 bases remaining between them. This CDR3 has 14 residues. Germline lookup yields CDR1 SGHDT and CDR2 YYEEEE. The DNA for the CDR3 is TGTGCCAGCAGCTCCGAAGAGCGATGGTTTGACCAGTACTTC. This encodes CASSSEERWFDQYF.

V usage is TRBV19 and J usage is TRBJ2-7; 7 bases are shared with TRBD1. Germline trimming cut 5 bases from V and 0 bases from J; bases unmatched to any gene: 7. The germline V gene encodes CDR1 LNHDA and CDR2 SQIVND (reference sequence). CDR3 length equals 15 residues. CDR3 in amino acids: CASSQGAGGSYEQYF. The CDR3, as DNA: TGTGCCAGTAGTCAAGGGGCAGGGGGCTCCTACGAGCAGTACTTC.

The chain's CDR3 is CASSFSGGPQETQYF. The CDR3 coding sequence is TGTGCCAGCAGTTTTAGCGGGGGACCCCAAGAGACCCAGTACTTC. The chain is built from TRBV2 and TRBJ2-5, with 9 bases identical to TRBD2. The ends lost 5 bases at V and 1 base at J; junction bases unmatched: 5. In germline, CDR1 is SNHLY, CDR2 FYNNEI. The CDR3 covers 15 residues.

The V gene is TRBV7-2, the J gene TRBJ2-7; D gene ambiguous. CDR1 and CDR2 from the germline V gene are SGHTA and FQGNSA. This CDR3 region has 14 residues. V was clipped by 2 bases and J by 3 bases, with 11 bases between them. DNA for the CDR3: TGTGCCAGCAGCTTAAAACCCTCAGACTACGAGCAGTACTTC. Translation gives CASSLKPSDYEQYF.

This clone was picked up a small number of times. J is TRBJ2-5 and V is TRBV5-1, with TRBD1 as a possible D gene (5 bases). Between the trimmed V and J ends, which lost 1 base and 1 base, there was a span of 5 bases. The length of the CDR3 is 13 residues. CDR1 SGHRS and CDR2 YFSETQ come from the germline V gene. The CDR3 region has the DNA TGCGCCAGCAGCTTGCAGGGCCAAGAGACCCAGTACTTC. The encoded protein is CASSLQGQETQYF.

This sequence joins TRBV5-5 and TRBJ1-3; possibly TRBD1 for D (6 bases). Germline lookup yields CDR1 SGHKS and CDR2 YYEKEE (reference sequence). Trimming removed 2 bases from V and 1 base from J, with 13 bases in between. The CDR3 is 16 residues long. The DNA of the CDR3 is TGTGCCAGCAGCTTATACAGGGCAGTATCTGGAAACACCATATATTTT. This translates into CASSLYRAVSGNTIYF. The complete variable domain, with remaining parts taken from reference TRBV5-5 and TRBJ1-3, reads DAGVTQSPTHLIKTRGQQVTLRCSPISGHKSVSWYQQVLGQGPQFIFQYYEKEERGRGNFPDRFSARQFPNYSSELNVNALLLGDSALYLCASSLYRAVSGNTIYFGEGSWLTVV.

This chain joins TRBV5-6 and TRBJ2-1, with D possibly matching TRBD1 (7 bases). This CDR3 spans 13 amino acids. V was shortened by 3 bases and J by 9 bases, with 13 bases between the two germline ends. Germline V lookup: CDR1 SGHDT, CDR2 YYEEEE. CDR3 nucleotide sequence: TGTGCCAGCAGCTCGGGGGCAGGGGGTGAGCAGTTCTTC. Translating gives CASSSGAGGEQFF.

The chain joins TRBV10-3 to TRBJ2-2; no reliable D call. The CDR3 extends over 12 amino acids. Germline values: CDR1 ENHRY, CDR2 SYGVKD. V lost 0 bases and J lost 6, with 2 bases in between. The CDR3 coding sequence is TGTGCCATCAGTGAGTCCGCCGGGGAGCTGTTTTTT. It specifies CAISESAGELFF.

The CDR3 is CASSDGTGVSNQPQHF. DNA for the CDR3: TGTGCCAGCAGTGACGGGACAGGAGTTAGCAATCAGCCCCAGCATTTT. The chain carries TRBV2 and TRBJ1-5; 8 nucleotides agree with TRBD1. CDR3 length equals 16 residues. The germline V gene has CDR1 SNHLY and CDR2 FYNNEI. Trimming cost V 3 bases and J 0 bases; bases outside gene matches: 4.

The CDR3 spells CASSQGQGDYEQYF. The CDR3 coding sequence is TGCGCCAGCAGCCAGGGACAGGGGGACTACGAGCAGTACTTC. The chain employs TRBV4-3 and TRBJ2-7; 11 bases align to TRBD1. CDR3 size: 14 residues. V shed 3 bases and J 3 bases; nucleotides not matched to a gene: 1. Germline V gene lookup returns CDR1 LGHNA and CDR2 YSLEER.

The gene calls are TRBV29-1 and TRBJ2-3; TRBD1 is a possible D gene (6 bases). Germline CDR1 is SQVTM and CDR2 is ANQGSEA. The V end lost 5 bases, the J end lost 2 bases, and 11 bases lay between the germline ends. The CDR3 runs to 13 residues. Written as DNA, the CDR3 is TGCAGCGTTTCACAGGGAGCCACAGATACGCAGTATTTT. This translates into CSVSQGATDTQYF.

This clone has a single count. The same CDR3 is also encoded by other DNA sequences in this sample. This chain links TRBV7-9 with TRBJ2-3, with a possible D match to TRBD2 (6 bases). Germline values: CDR1 SEHNR, CDR2 FQNEAQ (reference sequence). CDR3 length: 15 amino acids. The V end was cut by 0 bases, the J end by 3 bases, with 10 bases between. The CDR3 nucleotides read TGTGCCAGCAGCTTAGCTGGGGGGAGAACAGATACGCAGTATTTT. It translates to CASSLAGGRTDTQYF.

Details on this clone: The same CDR3 arises from other DNA sequences in this sample as well. V usage is TRBV27 and J usage is TRBJ2-7; perhaps TRBD1 as D (6 bases). CDR1 is MNHEY, CDR2 SMNVEV, per germline (reference sequence). V lost 0 bases to trimming and J lost 1 base, with 10 bases between them. This CDR3 has 15 residues. The CDR3 spells CASSLSADSSYEQYF. The CDR3 DNA follows: TGTGCCAGCAGTTTATCTGCGGACAGTTCCTACGAGCAGTACTTC.

The rearrangement joins TRBV2 to TRBJ2-3, with D possibly TRBD2 on 5 matching bases. The CDR3 runs 14 residues. Trimming removed 2 bases at V and 3 bases at J, with 9 bases between. Per the germline V gene, CDR1 is SNHLY and CDR2 is FYNNEI. The CDR3 reads CASSEHSGTDTQYF. CDR3 nucleotide sequence: TGTGCCAGCAGTGAACATTCGGGGACAGATACGCAGTATTTT.

V usage is TRBV19 and J usage is TRBJ2-2, with no clear D. The CDR3 totals 17 residues. The V and J ends lost 3 bases and 1 base respectively, with 15 bases between them. Germline-derived CDR1 and CDR2 are LNHDA and SQIVND (reference sequence). CDR3 amino acids: CASSIWARSLNTGELFF. CDR3 nucleotides: TGTGCCAGTAGTATTTGGGCTCGTTCGCTGAACACCGGGGAGCTGTTTTTT.